Given below is one TCR beta chain in context. The target antigen is unknown. The sample is drawn from a study of stem cell transplantation in POMP-related autoinflammatory disease. The overall study: The study hypothesized thymoproteasome defects skew the TRB repertoire via impaired CD8+ selection. Pre-transplant patients had naive-skewed CD4+ T cells and few CD8+ T cells.

The CDR3 sequence is 14 residues long. Germline-derived CDR1 and CDR2 are SNHLY and FYNNEI. V lost 4 bases, J lost 1 base, and 0 bases stayed unmatched. Profiling relied on immunoSEQ multiplex PCR, and the TCRdb table lists in-frame clones only, not all of them. The sample shows tens of thousands of clones, just over 90% of them seen only once. Study-wide results and limits: In patients with PRAID, every analyzed T-cell subset tended to show lower diversity and higher clonality. Patients with PRAID showed a restricted number of unique TRB V-J gene pairings.

The sample in question was CD4+ T cells from PBMCs, obtained after stem cell transplantation. The genes are TRBV2 and TRBJ2-2, with 7 bases matching TRBD1. This receptor was obtained from a human patient with POMP-related autoinflammation and immune dysregulation (PRAID). The T cells may partly be graft donor cells. The CDR3 sequence is CASSGDRNTGELFF. The CDR3 DNA is TGTGCCAGCAGTGGGGACAGGAACACCGGGGAGCTGTTTTTT.